Shown below are 26 T cell receptor beta chains from a single sample sequenced in a study of blood T cell repertoires in COVID-19. Clones were read by immunoSEQ multiplex PCR, and TCRdb kept only the in-frame ones, dropping some. The top ten hold 25% to 30% of the sample, which has over 45,000 clones, 81% seen once. Material for sequencing was peripheral blood. The receptors here all came from a woman over 75 with active or convalescent COVID-19.

This sequence joins TRBV6-1 and TRBJ2-1; no firm D call. CDR3 length equals 14 residues. Germline V gene sequence: CDR1 MNHNS, CDR2 SASEGT. V dropped 2 bases and J dropped 3 bases, with 8 bases sitting between them. The CDR3 DNA reads as TGTGCCAGCAGTGAATCCAGGCACTACAATGAGCAGTTCTTC. This translates into CASSESRHYNEQFF.

V is TRBV11-2 and J is TRBJ1-2; no reliable D call. CDR1 and CDR2 (germline): SGHAT, FQNNGV. CDR3 length: 16 amino acids. V lost 0 bases and J 4 bases, leaving 15 bases between the germline ends. CDR3 DNA: TGTGCCAGCAGCTTAGAAGAAAATGCGGCAATCTATGGCTACACCTTC. It is translated as CASSLEENAAIYGYTF.

The chain is built from TRBV1 and TRBJ2-6; TRBD1 is the table's D call and was not checked against the DNA. TRBV1 is a listed pseudogene. CDR3 length equals 17 residues. The CDR3 DNA is TGCACCAGCAGCCAAGGGACAGGGCTGGAAGGGGCCAACGTCCTGACTTTC. Translation gives CTSSQGTGLEGANVLTF.

The CDR3 here is CASSIGQGDNQPQHF. The CDR3 DNA reads as TGTGCCAGCAGTATTGGACAGGGTGACAATCAGCCCCAGCATTTT. The chain is built from TRBV6-5 and TRBJ1-5; 8 bases map to TRBD1. This CDR3 spans 15 amino acids. Germline values: CDR1 MNHEY, CDR2 SVGAGI. With 5 bases clipped from V and 3 bases from J, the junction kept 6 bases outside the gene matches.

V and J are TRBV24-1 and TRBJ1-3; 7 bases align to TRBD1. The V gene's germline CDR1 is KGHDR and CDR2 SFDVKD. The CDR3 loop spans 16 amino acids. V lost 3 bases, J lost 0 bases, and 4 bases stayed unmatched. The CDR3 DNA sequence: TGTGCCACCAGTGATAGCCGGGACAGCTCTGGAAACACCATATATTTT. Protein sequence: CATSDSRDSSGNTIYF.

The chain couples TRBV18 to TRBJ2-2; D unclear. This CDR3 is built from 14 residues. The germline V and J ends were trimmed by 1 base and 6 bases, with 9 bases remaining between them. Germline V CDR1 and CDR2: KGHSH, LQKENI. The DNA of the CDR3 is TGTGCCAGCTCACCACAGGAGACGCCCGGGGAGCTGTTTTTT. It translates to CASSPQETPGELFF. The full variable domain, its missing parts supplied by reference TRBV18 and TRBJ2-2, is NAGVMQNPRHLVRRRGQEARLRCSPMKGHSHVYWYRQLPEEGLKFMVYLQKENIIDESGMPKERFSAEFPKEGPSILRIQQVVRGDSAAYFCASSPQETPGELFFGEGSRLTVL.

The V gene is TRBV20-1, the J gene TRBJ2-3; the D gene is possibly TRBD2 (7 bases). The CDR3 runs 17 residues. CDR1 and CDR2 (germline): DFQATT, SNEGSKA (reference sequence). Trimming pared 3 bases from V and 4 bases from J, leaving 23 bases between. Written as DNA, the CDR3 is TGCAGTGCTAGTAAGGGGGGGGCGCTCGTCGTAGCAGATACGCAGTATTTT. Its translation is CSASKGGALVVADTQYF.

The chain recombines TRBV10-2 with TRBJ1-6; D unclear. Trimming shortened V by 4 bases and J by 8 bases, and 9 bases separated the two germline ends. From germline, CDR1 is WSHSY and CDR2 SAAADI. The CDR3 contains 13 residues. Here the CDR3 reads CASSVFTDSPLHF. The CDR3 region has the DNA TGCGCCAGCAGTGTATTTACAGATTCACCCCTCCACTTT.

This chain links TRBV5-1 with TRBJ1-2; D is possibly TRBD1 (6 bases). The CDR3 spans 12 residues. Germline V gene data show CDR1 as SGHRS and CDR2 as YFSETQ. The V and J ends lost 8 bases and 4 bases respectively, with 12 bases between them. In DNA, the CDR3 is TGCGCCAGTGGCCAGGGGACCTATGGCTACACCTTC. Its translation is CASGQGTYGYTF.

The chain links TRBV6-5 to TRBJ1-5; the match to TRBD1 covers 10 bases. Germline CDR1 and CDR2: MNHEY and SVGAGI. Unmatched junction bases numbered 6, after V lost 6 bases and J lost 7 bases. CDR3 length equals 14 residues. The chain's CDR3 is CASSAGQGWQPQHF. The CDR3 DNA reads TGTGCCAGCAGCGCGGGACAGGGGTGGCAGCCCCAGCATTTT.

The chain joins TRBV10-2 to TRBJ2-2; 8 nucleotides line up with TRBD2. The germline gives CDR1 WSHSY, CDR2 SAAADI. This CDR3 is built from 15 residues. The V segment lost 4 bases and the J segment 8 bases; nucleotides outside the gene matches: 9. The DNA for the CDR3 is TGCGCCAGCAGTGCCATTTCAAGCGGGGGTGGGGAGCTGTTTTTT. Its protein is CASSAISSGGGELFF.

The genes are TRBV9 and TRBJ2-3, with TRBD1 matching over 7 bases. The CDR3 is made up of 14 amino acids. Germline V gene data show CDR1 as SGDLS and CDR2 as YYNGEE. The V and J ends lost 4 bases and 1 base, in that order; junction bases with no gene match: 3. CDR3 sequence (DNA): TGTGCCAGCAGCCCCGGACAGGGCACAGATACGCAGTATTTT. This encodes CASSPGQGTDTQYF. Complete variable domain (other parts from reference TRBV9 and TRBJ2-3): DSGVTQTPKHLITATGQRVTLRCSPRSGDLSVYWYQQSLDQGLQFLIQYYNGEERAKGNILERFSAQQFPDLHSELNLSSLELGDSALYFCASSPGQGTDTQYFGPGTRLTVL.

The V gene is TRBV18, the J gene TRBJ1-1, with no clear D. V lost 5 bases and J 1 base, leaving 8 bases between the germline ends. Germline V gives CDR1 KGHSH, CDR2 LQKENI. The CDR3 length is 13 residues. The CDR3 is CASSGERNTEAFF. CDR3 bases: TGTGCCAGCTCAGGTGAGCGGAACACTGAAGCTTTCTTT.

V and J are TRBV18 and TRBJ1-2; D is possibly TRBD1 (6 bases). V shed 4 bases and J shed 7 bases, with 13 bases lying between them. The CDR3 spans 13 residues. The V gene's germline CDR1 is KGHSH and CDR2 LQKENI. DNA of the CDR3: TGTGCCAGCTCACAACCGGGGGCGCGTGGCTACACCTTC. Its translation is CASSQPGARGYTF.

This sequence joins TRBV9 and TRBJ1-2, with a tentative D call TRBD1 (5 bases). Germline V gene data show CDR1 as SGDLS and CDR2 as YYNGEE. V was trimmed by 0 bases and J by 1 base, leaving 13 bases between them. This CDR3 has 16 amino acids. The CDR3 reads CASSVAPGGVNYGYTF. In DNA form, the CDR3 reads TGTGCCAGCAGCGTAGCTCCCGGGGGGGTTAACTATGGCTACACCTTC.

The V and J genes are TRBV4-2 and TRBJ1-5, with TRBD1 as a possible D gene (5 bases). CDR3 length equals 15 residues. Germline CDR1 is LGHNA and CDR2 is YNFKEQ. V lost 3 bases and J 3 bases, leaving 12 bases between the germline ends. CDR3 amino acids: CASSQQTVNNQPQHF. In DNA form, the CDR3 reads TGTGCCAGCAGCCAGCAGACAGTGAACAATCAGCCCCAGCATTTT.

The chain recombines TRBV20-1 with TRBJ1-1, with a tentative D call TRBD1 (6 bases). Germline-derived CDR1 and CDR2 are DFQATT and SNEGSKA (reference sequence). The CDR3 is 11 amino acids. V was shortened by 4 bases and J by 7 bases, with 10 bases between the two germline ends. The CDR3 here is CSATWTVEAFF. In nucleotides, the CDR3 is TGCAGTGCTACCTGGACAGTTGAAGCTTTCTTT.

This clone has just one count. The chain joins TRBV19 to TRBJ2-2, with 8 bases aligning to TRBD1. This CDR3 has 16 residues. The trim removed 3 bases at V and 5 bases at J, leaving 8 bases unmatched. Germline V CDR1 and CDR2: LNHDA, SQIVND (reference sequence). This chain's CDR3 is CASSITGGSGTGELFF. Written as DNA, the CDR3 is TGTGCCAGTAGTATTACAGGGGGATCTGGGACCGGGGAGCTGTTTTTT.

The CDR3 nucleotides are TGCGCCAGCAGTGCCGCCGGGTCCGGGAACACTGAAGCTTTCTTT. This sequence encodes CASSAAGSGNTEAFF. This sequence joins TRBV5-1 and TRBJ1-1, with no clear D. Deletions cut 5 bases from V and 1 base from J, with 15 bases between. The V gene's germline CDR1 is SGHRS and CDR2 YFSETQ. This CDR3 region has 15 residues.

The chain is built from TRBV4-2 and TRBJ1-4; 9 bases agree with TRBD1. The CDR3 covers 15 residues. Germline V gene sequence: CDR1 LGHNA, CDR2 YNFKEQ. V shed 1 base, J shed 4 bases, and the junction held 1 base outside the gene matches. CDR3 loop: CASSQGTGVNEKLFF. DNA for the CDR3: TGTGCCAGCAGCCAAGGGACAGGGGTTAATGAAAAACTGTTTTTT.

The rearrangement links TRBV11-2 to TRBJ2-1, with a weak D call TRBD2 (5 bases). This CDR3 is built from 16 residues. V was shortened by 1 base and J by 10 bases, with 20 bases between the two germline ends. Per germline, CDR1 SGHAT and CDR2 FQNNGV. Here the CDR3 reads CASSLGVIGGLGEQFF. CDR3 in DNA: TGTGCCAGCAGCTTAGGGGTCATCGGCGGGCTGGGAGAGCAGTTCTTC.

The chain recombines TRBV28 with TRBJ1-6; tentatively, D is TRBD1 (5 bases). This CDR3 region has 14 residues. Germline CDR1 and CDR2: MDHEN and SYDVKM. Deletions cut 6 bases from V and 9 bases from J, with 15 bases between. DNA of the CDR3: TGTGCCAGCAGCCCCGGATCGGGGGTTTCACCCCTCCACTTT. Its translation is CASSPGSGVSPLHF.

The chain links TRBV3-1 (or the pseudogene TRBV3-2) to TRBJ1-1, with 8 nucleotides matching TRBD1. V trimming: 5 bases; J trimming: 4 bases; junction bases outside the gene matches: 6. The germline V gene has CDR1 LGHDT and CDR2 YNNKEL (reference sequence). This CDR3 has 14 amino acids. The chain's CDR3 is CASSYGQGSTEAFF. CDR3 DNA sequence: TGTGCCAGCAGCTACGGACAGGGTAGCACTGAAGCTTTCTTT.

The rearrangement uses TRBV7-2 and TRBJ1-2; weak D call: TRBD1 (5 bases). This CDR3 has 13 amino acids. Germline CDR1 SGHTA, CDR2 FQGNSA. Trimming left V 5 bases short and J 9 bases short, with 16 bases between. In nucleotides, the CDR3 is TGTGCCAGCAGCACCGACAGCCGTAGAAGCTACACCTTC. Its protein is CASSTDSRRSYTF.

The V gene is TRBV5-4, the J gene TRBJ2-1; possible D gene TRBD2, 7 bases. From germline, CDR1 is SGHNT and CDR2 YYREEE (reference sequence). This CDR3 is 16 amino acids long. V was trimmed by 5 bases and J by 3 bases, leaving 18 bases between them. The CDR3 nucleotides read TGTGCCAGCAGACCTTTTTCGGGGGGCCTCTACAATGAGCAGTTCTTC. Translating it yields CASRPFSGGLYNEQFF.

J is TRBJ1-2 and V is TRBV28, with 7 bases that match TRBD1. The J segment lost 4 bases and the V segment lost 6 bases, leaving 11 bases of the junction unmatched. The V gene's germline CDR1 is MDHEN and CDR2 SYDVKM. The CDR3 has 15 residues. CDR3 DNA sequence: TGTGCCAGCAGCTCGAGGGACAGCCTTCCCTATGGCTACACCTTC. Its protein is CASSSRDSLPYGYTF.